The next 15 T cell receptor beta chains were all read from a single sample in a study of T-cell reconstitution after alpha-beta-depleted transplantation in children. A TCRbeta library incorporating unique molecular identifiers was prepared. Using its own MiXCR run on the PCR reads, TCRdb lists one record per CDR3 protein. The sample lists about 980,000 distinct CDR3 sequences, roughly 31% occurring once. The sequencing here drew on PBMCs, mostly from graft donor cells, taken 360 days after TCRalphabeta/CD19-depleted stem cell transplant. Every receptor here comes from a boy less than two years old who had a stem cell transplant for SCID, so the T cells may come from the graft donor.

The V gene is TRBV29-1, the J gene TRBJ2-7; 7 nucleotides line up with TRBD2. Germline CDR1 and CDR2: SQVTM and ANQGSEA. The length of the CDR3 is 13 residues. With V trimmed by 8 bases and J by 1 base, 8 bases remained unmatched. The CDR3 DNA reads TGCAGCTTCCGAACTAGCGTGTCCTACGAGCAGTACTTC. It encodes CSFRTSVSYEQYF.

Concerning this clonotype: One end of the junction fails to match germline, which may point to a read error. V and J are TRBV20-1 and TRBJ2-1, with 9 bases that match TRBD2. Germline V gene sequence: CDR1 DFQATT, CDR2 SNEGSKA (reference sequence). The CDR3 covers 15 residues. In DNA, the CDR3 is TGCAGTGCAAGAGATCAAGCGGGGGGCTACAATGAGCAGTTCTTC. Its protein is CSARDQAGGYNEQFF.

The chain employs TRBV18 and TRBJ2-7, with D possibly TRBD1 on 6 matching bases. Germline V gene lookup returns CDR1 KGHSH and CDR2 LQKENI. CDR3 length: 14 amino acids. Trimming took 2 bases from V and 6 from J, leaving 14 bases between them. The CDR3 spells CASSPLQGSSEQYF. The CDR3 bases are TGTGCCAGCTCACCATTACAGGGATCTAGCGAGCAGTACTTC.

This clonotype appeared a few times. The genes are TRBV10-3 and TRBJ2-7, with 7 positions matching TRBD2. V was pared by 3 bases and J by 4 bases, with 9 bases of the junction left unmatched. This CDR3 region has 15 residues. Germline values: CDR1 ENHRY, CDR2 SYGVKD. CDR3 in DNA: TGTGCCATCAGTGAACCGGGAGGCCGGGGTTACGAGCAGTACTTC. Protein sequence: CAISEPGGRGYEQYF.

Details on this clonotype: The CDR3 does not end in the conserved phenylalanine or tryptophan, so this is likely a read error. V is TRBV5-1 and J is TRBJ2-3, with TRBD2 matching 8 bases. V lost 4 bases and J lost 3; bases outside the gene matches: 4. CDR3 length: 14 amino acids. Germline V gives CDR1 SGHRS, CDR2 YFSETQ. The CDR3: CASSPRLATDTQYI. CDR3 DNA: TGCGCCAGCAGCCCGCGACTAGCGACAGATACGCAGTATATT.

The chain is built from TRBV20-1 and TRBJ2-2; the D gene is possibly TRBD1 (5 bases). CDR3 length: 12 residues. Germline loops: CDR1 DFQATT, CDR2 SNEGSKA (reference sequence). Deletions cut 7 bases from V and 3 bases from J, with 9 bases between. The CDR3: CSGRQYTGELFF. In DNA, the CDR3 is TGCAGTGGGAGACAGTACACCGGGGAGCTGTTTTTT.

V usage is TRBV25-1 and J usage is TRBJ2-5; 7 nucleotides match TRBD1. Trimming cost V 8 bases and J 0 bases; bases outside gene matches: 6. This CDR3 has 14 residues. CDR1 and CDR2 from the germline V gene are MGHDK and SYGVNS. The CDR3 is CASLGDRNQETQYF. As DNA, the CDR3 is TGTGCCAGCCTGGGGGACAGAAACCAAGAGACCCAGTACTTC.

This clonotype was counted between two and nine times. The chain joins TRBV6-1 to TRBJ2-1; D is perhaps TRBD1 (6 bases). Looked up from germline, CDR1 is MNHNS and CDR2 is SASEGT. The CDR3 is made up of 15 amino acids. Trimming removed 5 bases at V and 0 bases at J, with 11 bases between. The DNA of the CDR3 is TGTGCCAGCAGTCGACAGGTAGGCTCCTACAATGAGCAGTTCTTC. Translating it yields CASSRQVGSYNEQFF.

The chain is built from TRBV5-1 and TRBJ1-2; D call uncertain. The CDR3 has 13 amino acids. Germline CDR1 and CDR2: SGHRS and YFSETQ. Trimming took 1 base from V and 6 from J, leaving 10 bases between them. This CDR3 reads CASSLPGADGYTF. The CDR3 DNA reads TGCGCCAGCAGCTTGCCGGGAGCGGATGGCTACACCTTC.

This clonotype has only a few counts. The chain uses TRBV5-1 and TRBJ2-1; D uncertain. Germline V gene lookup returns CDR1 SGHRS and CDR2 YFSETQ. Between the trimmed V and J ends, which lost 2 bases and 5 bases, there was a span of 11 bases. The CDR3 extends over 14 amino acids. The CDR3 reads CASSLPRDDNEQFF. The CDR3 coding sequence is TGCGCCAGCAGCTTACCCAGAGACGACAATGAGCAGTTCTTC.

This clonotype was detected a few times. The chain links TRBV28 to TRBJ2-5; TRBD2 aligns across 9 bases. Germline trimming cut 3 bases from V and 6 bases from J; bases unmatched to any gene: 8. CDR3 length: 15 amino acids. Germline loops: CDR1 MDHEN, CDR2 SYDVKM. The CDR3 coding sequence is TGTGCCAGCAGTTTCGTGGGGACTAGCTTGCAGACCCAGTACTTC. This translates into CASSFVGTSLQTQYF.

This chain joins TRBV7-3 and TRBJ2-3; 9 bases are a match to TRBD2. V dropped 0 bases and J dropped 0; count of bases not matched to a gene: 13. Germline V CDR1 and CDR2: SGHTA, FQGTGA. The length of the CDR3 is 20 residues. The CDR3 reads CASSLTVVSGGPTSTDTQYF. Here the CDR3 DNA reads TGTGCCAGCAGCTTAACGGTAGTCAGCGGGGGGCCGACTAGCACAGATACGCAGTATTTT.

This clonotype has ten or more counts. The genes are TRBV4-1 and TRBJ2-3; D is perhaps TRBD1 (5 bases). The CDR3 runs 15 residues. CDR1 is MGHRA, CDR2 YSYEKL, per germline. V was cut by 2 bases and J by 4 bases, with 13 bases left in between. Written as DNA, the CDR3 is TGCGCCAGCAGCCAACAGGGTAATCGTCCAGATACGCAGTATTTT. Translating gives CASSQQGNRPDTQYF.

The rearrangement links TRBV11-2 to TRBJ2-6; D uncertain. Trimming took 3 bases from V and 0 from J, leaving 12 bases between them. The CDR3 is 17 residues long. Germline V gene lookup returns CDR1 SGHAT and CDR2 FQNNGV. CDR3 bases: TGTGCCAGCAGCTTCTTAGGCCTTGTCTCTGGGGCCAACGTCCTGACTTTC. Protein sequence: CASSFLGLVSGANVLTF.

On this clonotype: A junction boundary mismatches the germline segment, possibly from a read error. This chain joins TRBV11-2 and TRBJ2-6; no definite D call. This CDR3 contains 16 residues. The germline CDR1 and CDR2 sequences are SGHAT and FQNNGV. CDR3 in amino acids: CASSSWLGSEANVLTF. CDR3 in DNA: TGTGCCAGCAGCTCCTGGCTGGGCTCTGAGGCCAACGTCCTGACTTTC.